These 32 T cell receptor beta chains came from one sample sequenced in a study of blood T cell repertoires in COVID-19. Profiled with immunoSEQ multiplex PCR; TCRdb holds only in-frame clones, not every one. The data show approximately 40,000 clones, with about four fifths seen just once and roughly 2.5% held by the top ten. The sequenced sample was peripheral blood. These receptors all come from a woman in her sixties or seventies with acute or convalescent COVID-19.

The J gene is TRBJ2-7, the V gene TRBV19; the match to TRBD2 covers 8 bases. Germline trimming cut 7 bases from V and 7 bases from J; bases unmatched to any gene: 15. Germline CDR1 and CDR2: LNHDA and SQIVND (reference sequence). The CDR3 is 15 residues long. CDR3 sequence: CASTSAGAPTGEQYF. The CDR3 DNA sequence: TGTGCCAGTACCTCAGCGGGAGCTCCGACGGGGGAGCAGTACTTC.

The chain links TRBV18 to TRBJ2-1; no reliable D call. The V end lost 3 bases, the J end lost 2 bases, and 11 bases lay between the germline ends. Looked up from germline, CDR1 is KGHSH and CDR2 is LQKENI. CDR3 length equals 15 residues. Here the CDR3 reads CASSPSGLTYNEQFF. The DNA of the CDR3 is TGTGCCAGCTCACCTTCGGGTCTGACCTACAATGAGCAGTTCTTC.

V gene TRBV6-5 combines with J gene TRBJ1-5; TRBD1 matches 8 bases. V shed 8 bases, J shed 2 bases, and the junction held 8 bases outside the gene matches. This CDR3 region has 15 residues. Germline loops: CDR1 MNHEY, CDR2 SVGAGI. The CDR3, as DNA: TGTGCCAGCGGTTCAGGGGGCCGTCGCAATCAGCCCCAGCATTTT. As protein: CASGSGGRRNQPQHF.

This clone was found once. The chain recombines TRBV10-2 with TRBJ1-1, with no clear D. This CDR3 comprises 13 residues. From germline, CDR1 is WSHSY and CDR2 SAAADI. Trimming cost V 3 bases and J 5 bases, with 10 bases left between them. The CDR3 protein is CASSDSPGTEAFF. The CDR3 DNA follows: TGCGCCAGCAGTGATAGTCCGGGTACTGAAGCTTTCTTT.

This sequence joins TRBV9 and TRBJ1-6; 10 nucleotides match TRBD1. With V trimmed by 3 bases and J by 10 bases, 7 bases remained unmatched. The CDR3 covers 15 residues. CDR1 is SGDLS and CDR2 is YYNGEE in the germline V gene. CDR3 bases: TGTGCCAGCAGCGCCTCCGGGACAGGGGAATCACCCCTCCACTTT. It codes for CASSASGTGESPLHF.

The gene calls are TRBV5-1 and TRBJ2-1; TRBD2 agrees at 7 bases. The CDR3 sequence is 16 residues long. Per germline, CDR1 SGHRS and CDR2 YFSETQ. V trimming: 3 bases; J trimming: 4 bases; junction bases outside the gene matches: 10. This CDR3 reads CASSSQASGGYNEQFF. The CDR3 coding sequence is TGCGCCAGCAGCTCGCAAGCGTCCGGGGGGTACAATGAGCAGTTCTTC.

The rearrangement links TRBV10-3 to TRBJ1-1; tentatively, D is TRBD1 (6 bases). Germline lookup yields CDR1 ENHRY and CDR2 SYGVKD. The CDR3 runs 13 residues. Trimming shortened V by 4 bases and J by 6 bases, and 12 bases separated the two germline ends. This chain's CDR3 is CAISGGPPPEAFF. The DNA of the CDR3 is TGTGCCATCAGTGGGGGGCCGCCCCCTGAAGCTTTCTTT.

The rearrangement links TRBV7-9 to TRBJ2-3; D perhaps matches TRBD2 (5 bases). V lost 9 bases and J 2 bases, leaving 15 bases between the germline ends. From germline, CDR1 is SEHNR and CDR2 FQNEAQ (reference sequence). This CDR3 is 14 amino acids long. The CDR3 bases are TGTGCCAGTTCCGTACGCGGGTCCACAGATACGCAGTATTTT. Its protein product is CASSVRGSTDTQYF.

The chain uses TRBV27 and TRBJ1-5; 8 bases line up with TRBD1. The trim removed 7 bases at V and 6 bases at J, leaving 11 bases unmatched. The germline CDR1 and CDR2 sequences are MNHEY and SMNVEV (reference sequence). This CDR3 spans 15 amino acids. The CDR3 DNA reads TGTGCCAGCAAAACAGACAGGGGAAGGGGTCAGCCCCAGCATTTT. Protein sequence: CASKTDRGRGQPQHF.

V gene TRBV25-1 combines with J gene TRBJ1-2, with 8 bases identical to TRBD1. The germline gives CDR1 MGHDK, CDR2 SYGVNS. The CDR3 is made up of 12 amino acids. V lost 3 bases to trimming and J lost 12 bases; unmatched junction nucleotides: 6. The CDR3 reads CASSDPQGDDTF. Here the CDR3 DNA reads TGTGCCAGCAGTGACCCACAGGGGGACGACACCTTC.

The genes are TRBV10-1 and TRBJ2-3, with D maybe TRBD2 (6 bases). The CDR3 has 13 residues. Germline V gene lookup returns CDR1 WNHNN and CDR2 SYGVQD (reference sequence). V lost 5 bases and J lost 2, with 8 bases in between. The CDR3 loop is CASSPGLTDTQYF. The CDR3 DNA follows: TGCGCCAGCAGTCCGGGACTCACAGATACGCAGTATTTT.

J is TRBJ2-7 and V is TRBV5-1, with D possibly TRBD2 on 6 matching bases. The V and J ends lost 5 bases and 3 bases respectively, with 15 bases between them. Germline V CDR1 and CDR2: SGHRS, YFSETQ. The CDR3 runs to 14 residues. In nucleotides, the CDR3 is TGCGCCAGCAGAGAAAGCGGGCAAGACTACGAGCAGTACTTC. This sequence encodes CASRESGQDYEQYF.

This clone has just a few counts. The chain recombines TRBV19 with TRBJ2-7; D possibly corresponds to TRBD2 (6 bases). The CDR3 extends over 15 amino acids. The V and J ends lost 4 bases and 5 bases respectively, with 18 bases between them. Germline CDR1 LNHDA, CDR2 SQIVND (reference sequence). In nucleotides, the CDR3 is TGTGCCAGTAGTACCACGGGACTGACTCGCGACGAGCAGTACTTC. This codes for CASSTTGLTRDEQYF.

CDR3 sequence: CASSLVWVGGNQPQHF. The CDR3 nucleotides read TGTGCCAGCAGCTTAGTATGGGTGGGGGGAAATCAGCCCCAGCATTTT. The chain uses TRBV7-2 and TRBJ1-5; maybe TRBD1 (5 bases). The CDR3 runs 16 residues. Germline V gene lookup returns CDR1 SGHTA and CDR2 FQGNSA. Trimming pared 1 base from V and 4 bases from J, leaving 14 bases between.

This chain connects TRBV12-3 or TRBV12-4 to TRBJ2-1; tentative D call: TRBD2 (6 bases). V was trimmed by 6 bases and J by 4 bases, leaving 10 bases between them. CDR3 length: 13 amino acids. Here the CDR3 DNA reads TGTGCCAGCAGGACTAGATGGTACAATGAGCAGTTCTTC. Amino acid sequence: CASRTRWYNEQFF.

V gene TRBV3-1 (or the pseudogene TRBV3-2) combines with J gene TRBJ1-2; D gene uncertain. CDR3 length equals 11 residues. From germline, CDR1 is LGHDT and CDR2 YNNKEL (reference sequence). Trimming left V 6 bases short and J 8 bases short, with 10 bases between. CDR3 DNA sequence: TGTGCCAGCAGGGACCAGCGGGGCTACACCTTC. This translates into CASRDQRGYTF.

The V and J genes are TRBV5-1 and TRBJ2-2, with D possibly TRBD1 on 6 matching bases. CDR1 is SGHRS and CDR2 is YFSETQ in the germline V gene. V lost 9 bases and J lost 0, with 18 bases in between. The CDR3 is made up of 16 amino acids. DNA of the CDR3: TGCGCCACACATCCGGGACACCAAACGAACACCGGGGAGCTGTTTTTT. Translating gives CATHPGHQTNTGELFF.

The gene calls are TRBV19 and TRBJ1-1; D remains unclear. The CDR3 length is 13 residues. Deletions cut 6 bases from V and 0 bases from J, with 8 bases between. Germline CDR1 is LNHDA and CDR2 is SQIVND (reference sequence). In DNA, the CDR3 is TGTGCCAGTAGGCAGGCAATGAACACTGAAGCTTTCTTT. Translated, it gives CASRQAMNTEAFF.

CDR3 bases: TGTGCCAGCTCACCACTTAGAGAAAACTATGGCTACACCTTC. Encoded protein: CASSPLRENYGYTF. V gene TRBV18 combines with J gene TRBJ1-2; no reliable D call. V was shortened by 1 base and J by 2 bases, with 8 bases between the two germline ends. Germline CDR1 is KGHSH and CDR2 is LQKENI. The CDR3 consists of 14 residues.

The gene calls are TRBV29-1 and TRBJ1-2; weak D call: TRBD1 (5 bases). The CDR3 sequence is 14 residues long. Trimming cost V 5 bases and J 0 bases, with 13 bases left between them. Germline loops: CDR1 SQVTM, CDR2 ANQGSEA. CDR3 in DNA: TGCAGCGTTTATACAGGAAGGGCTAACTATGGCTACACCTTC. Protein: CSVYTGRANYGYTF. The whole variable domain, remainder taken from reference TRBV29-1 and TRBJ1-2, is SAVISQKPSRDICQRGTSLTIQCQVDSQVTMMFWYRQQPGQSLTLIATANQGSEATYESGFVIDKFPISRPNLTFSTLTVSNMSPEDSSIYLCSVYTGRANYGYTFGSGTRLTVV.

In DNA, the CDR3 is TGTGCCAGCAGCGCAGCGACAGGGGATGTATCACCCCTCCACTTT. It encodes CASSAATGDVSPLHF. This chain joins TRBV9 and TRBJ1-6, with TRBD1 identical over 8 bases. Germline lookup yields CDR1 SGDLS and CDR2 YYNGEE. The CDR3 loop spans 15 amino acids. After removal of 3 bases from V and 10 bases from J, the junction contained 9 bases not matched to a gene.

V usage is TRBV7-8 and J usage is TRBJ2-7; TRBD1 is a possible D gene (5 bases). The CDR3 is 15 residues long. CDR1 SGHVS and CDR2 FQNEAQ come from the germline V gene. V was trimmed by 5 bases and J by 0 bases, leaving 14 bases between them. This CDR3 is CASSAQQVLSYEQYF. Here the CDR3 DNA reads TGTGCCAGCAGCGCTCAACAGGTACTCTCCTACGAGCAGTACTTC.

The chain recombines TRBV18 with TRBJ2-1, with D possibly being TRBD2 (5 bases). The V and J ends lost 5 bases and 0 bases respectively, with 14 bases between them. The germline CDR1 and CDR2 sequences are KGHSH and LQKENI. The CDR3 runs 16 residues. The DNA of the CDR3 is TGTGCCAGCTCAACGAGAAGTGGGAGCTCCTACAATGAGCAGTTCTTC. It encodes CASSTRSGSSYNEQFF.

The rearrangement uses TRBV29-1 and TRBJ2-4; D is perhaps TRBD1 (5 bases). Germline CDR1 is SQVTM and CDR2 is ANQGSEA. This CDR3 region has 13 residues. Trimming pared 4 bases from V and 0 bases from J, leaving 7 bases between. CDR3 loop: CSVGGLAKNIQYF. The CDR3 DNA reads TGCAGCGTTGGGGGCTTAGCCAAAAACATTCAGTACTTC.

In DNA form, the CDR3 reads TGTGCCAGCAGCGTAAGAGTTAGCACAGATACGCAGTATTTT. Amino acid sequence: CASSVRVSTDTQYF. The chain combines TRBV7-9 with TRBJ2-3; D not resolved. CDR3 length equals 14 residues. The germline CDR1 and CDR2 sequences are SEHNR and FQNEAQ (reference sequence). Deletions cut 5 bases from V and 0 bases from J, with 9 bases between.

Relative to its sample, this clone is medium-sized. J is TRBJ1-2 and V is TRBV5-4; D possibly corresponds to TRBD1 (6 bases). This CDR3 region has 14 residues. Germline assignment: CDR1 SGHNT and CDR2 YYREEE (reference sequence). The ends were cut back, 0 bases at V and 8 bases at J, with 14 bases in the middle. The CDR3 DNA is TGTGCCAGCAGCTTGGTGGGCAGGGGCGGCGGCTACACCTTC. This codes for CASSLVGRGGGYTF.

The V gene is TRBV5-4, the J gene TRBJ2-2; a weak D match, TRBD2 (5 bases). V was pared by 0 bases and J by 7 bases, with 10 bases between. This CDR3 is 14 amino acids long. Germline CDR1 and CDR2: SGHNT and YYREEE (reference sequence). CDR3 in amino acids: CASSLGGSHGELFF. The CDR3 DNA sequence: TGTGCCAGCAGCTTGGGAGGGTCCCACGGGGAGCTGTTTTTT.

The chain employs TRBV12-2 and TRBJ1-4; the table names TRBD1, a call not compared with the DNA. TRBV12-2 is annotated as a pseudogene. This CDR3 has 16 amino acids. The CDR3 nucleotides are TGTGCAAGTCGCACACGTTCCGGGACAGGAGGTGAAAAACTGTTTTTT. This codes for CASRTRSGTGGEKLFF.

Written as DNA, the CDR3 is TGTGCCAGCTCTTCAGACAGCCCCTCCTACAATGAGCAGTTCTTC. Translated, it gives CASSSDSPSYNEQFF. V gene TRBV18 combines with J gene TRBJ2-1; a possible D gene is TRBD1 (5 bases). Germline V gene sequence: CDR1 KGHSH, CDR2 LQKENI. With 6 bases removed from V and 0 bases from J, the gap between germline ends came to 12 bases. CDR3 length equals 15 residues.

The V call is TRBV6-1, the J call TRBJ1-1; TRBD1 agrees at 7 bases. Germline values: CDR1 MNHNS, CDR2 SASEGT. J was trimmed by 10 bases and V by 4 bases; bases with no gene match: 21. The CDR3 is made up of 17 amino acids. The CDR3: CASSGAVRGRGKGRAFF. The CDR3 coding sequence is TGTGCCAGCAGTGGAGCCGTGCGGGGCAGGGGGAAGGGCAGAGCTTTCTTT.

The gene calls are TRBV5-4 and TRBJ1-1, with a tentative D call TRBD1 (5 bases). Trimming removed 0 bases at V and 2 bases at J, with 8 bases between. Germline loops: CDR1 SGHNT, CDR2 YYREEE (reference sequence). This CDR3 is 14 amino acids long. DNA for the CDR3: TGTGCCAGCAGCTTGGACAGGTTCAACACTGAAGCTTTCTTT. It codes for CASSLDRFNTEAFF.

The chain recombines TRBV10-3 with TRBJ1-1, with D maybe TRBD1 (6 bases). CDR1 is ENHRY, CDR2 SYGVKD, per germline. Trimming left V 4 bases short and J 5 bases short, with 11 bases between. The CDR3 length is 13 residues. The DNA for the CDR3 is TGTGCCATCAGTGTGGGGGCAGATACTGAAGCTTTCTTT. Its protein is CAISVGADTEAFF.